The present T cell receptor (beta chain) was sequenced within a study of shared clonotypes between healthy human individuals. Naive CD8 cells lacked CD45RO and underwent positive selection for CCR7, leaving out terminally differentiated effector memory CD45RA+ cells. Germline-derived CDR1 and CDR2 are MNHNS and SASEGT. Germline trimming cut 5 bases from V and 4 bases from J; bases unmatched to any gene: 10. The CDR3 contains 15 residues. Libraries were prepared by immunoSEQ multiplex PCR; TCRdb keeps only in-frame clonotypes and omits some of them. The table includes 800,000 or so clones, about 96% detected once.

This TCR derives from a man between 25 and 39 years old in good health. V gene TRBV6-1 combines with J gene TRBJ1-1, with 7 bases aligning to TRBD1. Sequenced: naive CD8+ T cells sorted from blood. The CDR3 sequence is CASSRGGGRATEAFF. DNA of the CDR3: TGTGCCAGCAGTCGAGGAGGGGGCAGGGCCACTGAAGCTTTCTTT.